The 16 T cell receptor beta chains reported below all come from one sample, sequenced in a study of cytomegalovirus exposure and HLA in healthy donors. The PCR contained 60 Vbeta and 13 Jbeta primers. The assay was immunoSEQ multiplex PCR, and TCRdb's table has in-frame clones only and misses some. The sample yields roughly 100,000 clones, around 76% seen once. Sequenced input: PBMCs. These receptors were collected from a woman aged 60 to 75 in good health and CMV-seropositive.

V and J are TRBV14 and TRBJ1-1; no firm D call. Trimming pared 0 bases from V and 8 bases from J, leaving 10 bases between. CDR1 and CDR2 (germline): SGHDN, FVKESK. The CDR3 extends over 13 amino acids. The CDR3 DNA follows: TGTGCCAGCAGCCAAGATCCGCGGAGCGAAGCTTTCTTT. Amino acids: CASSQDPRSEAFF.

This clone was counted only a few times. This rearrangement joins TRBV6-1 to TRBJ1-5; tentative D call: TRBD1 (6 bases). Germline values: CDR1 MNHNS, CDR2 SASEGT. The CDR3 loop spans 15 amino acids. V was shortened by 1 base and J by 6 bases, with 13 bases between the two germline ends. The CDR3 nucleotides read TGTGCCAGCAGTGAAGGAGGGCAGGGGCGTCAGCCCCAGCATTTT. This codes for CASSEGGQGRQPQHF.

This clone has just one count. The chain combines TRBV5-1 with TRBJ2-3; 8 bases match TRBD1. The germline V gene has CDR1 SGHRS and CDR2 YFSETQ. V was pared by 4 bases and J by 3 bases, with 7 bases of the junction left unmatched. The CDR3 spans 15 residues. The CDR3, as DNA: TGCGCCAGCAGCGGGCGACAGGGGAGGACAGATACGCAGTATTTT. Amino acid sequence: CASSGRQGRTDTQYF.

The CDR3 loop reads CASSLGSPSGRRSSYEQYF. The CDR3 DNA reads TGTGCCAGCAGCTTAGGTAGCCCTAGCGGGAGAAGAAGCTCCTACGAGCAGTACTTC. This chain uses TRBV7-2 with TRBJ2-7; TRBD2 aligns across 10 bases. V lost 1 base and J lost 0; bases outside the gene matches: 12. This CDR3 is 19 amino acids long. Looked up from germline, CDR1 is SGHTA and CDR2 is FQGNSA.

The chain links TRBV4-1 to TRBJ2-2, with a possible D match to TRBD2 (6 bases). Between the trimmed V and J ends, which lost 1 base and 4 bases, there was a span of 16 bases. CDR3 length: 17 amino acids. Germline CDR1 MGHRA, CDR2 YSYEKL. CDR3 nucleotides: TGCGCCAGCAGCCAAGGGGCCACGGGAGTCGGCACCGGGGAGCTGTTTTTT. It specifies CASSQGATGVGTGELFF.

This chain connects TRBV5-6 to TRBJ2-3, with 15 bases lining up with TRBD2. The CDR3 has 19 residues. Germline-derived CDR1 and CDR2 are SGHDT and YYEEEE. The V gene end was trimmed by 4 bases and the J gene end by 1 base; junction bases not matched to a gene: 10. The CDR3 DNA reads TGTGCCAGCAGCCGGGGACTAGCGGGAGGTCGCGGGGGCACAGATACGCAGTATTTT. This translates into CASSRGLAGGRGGTDTQYF.

With regard to this clone: Other nucleotide sequences from this sample produce the same CDR3. The gene calls are TRBV18 and TRBJ2-1; 8 bases align to TRBD1. J was trimmed by 7 bases and V by 3 bases; bases with no gene match: 5. The CDR3 spans 14 residues. Germline-derived CDR1 and CDR2 are KGHSH and LQKENI. The CDR3 loop is CASSPETGVNEQFF. The CDR3 region has the DNA TGTGCCAGCTCACCCGAGACAGGGGTAAATGAGCAGTTCTTC. Based on the CDR3 plus reference TRBV18 and TRBJ2-1, the full variable domain is NAGVMQNPRHLVRRRGQEARLRCSPMKGHSHVYWYRQLPEEGLKFMVYLQKENIIDESGMPKERFSAEFPKEGPSILRIQQVVRGDSAAYFCASSPETGVNEQFFGPGTRLTVL.

CDR3 protein: CASRQNLGQGYEQYF. The CDR3 nucleotides are TGTGCCAGCAGGCAAAACTTAGGACAGGGGTACGAGCAGTACTTC. The gene calls are TRBV6-5 and TRBJ2-7, with 9 bases fitting TRBD1. Per the germline V gene, CDR1 is MNHEY and CDR2 is SVGAGI. Trimming took 6 bases from V and 4 from J; bases not matched to a gene: 10. The CDR3 extends over 15 amino acids.

The V gene is TRBV14, the J gene TRBJ2-5; TRBD2 agrees at 14 bases. Judging by the DNA end, TRBJ2-7 fits better; the J call may be wrong. This CDR3 has 15 amino acids. CDR1 and CDR2 from the germline V gene are SGHDN and FVKESK. DNA of the CDR3: TGTGCCAGCAGCCCGGGACTAGCGGGAGCCTACGAGCAGTACTTC. This gives the protein CASSPGLAGAYEQYF.

The chain has TRBV5-1 and TRBJ1-3; D is perhaps TRBD1 (5 bases). The CDR3 covers 14 residues. From germline, CDR1 is SGHRS and CDR2 YFSETQ. Trimming stripped 4 bases from V and 1 base from J, with 9 bases between. The CDR3 sequence: CASSPQGSGNTIYF. Written as DNA, the CDR3 is TGCGCCAGCAGCCCCCAGGGTTCTGGAAACACCATATATTTT.

This chain connects TRBV2 to TRBJ1-5; TRBD1 is a possible D gene (5 bases). With 7 bases removed from V and 6 bases from J, the gap between germline ends came to 10 bases. The CDR3 totals 12 residues. CDR1 is SNHLY, CDR2 FYNNEI, per germline. The CDR3: CASTQGTQPQHF. CDR3 in DNA: TGTGCCAGCACCCAGGGTACTCAGCCCCAGCATTTT.

The genes are TRBV10-3 and TRBJ2-1; the match to TRBD1 covers 9 bases. Germline V gene sequence: CDR1 ENHRY, CDR2 SYGVKD. V shed 6 bases and J 4 bases; nucleotides not matched to a gene: 4. This CDR3 spans 14 amino acids. The DNA for the CDR3 is TGTGCCATCAGGGGACAGGGTAGTTACAATGAGCAGTTCTTC. It encodes CAIRGQGSYNEQFF.

The CDR3 coding sequence is TGTGCCAGCAGAATAACTAGCGGGAGTGGGAATGAGCAGTTCTTC. Translating gives CASRITSGSGNEQFF. The chain carries TRBV6-1 and TRBJ2-1, with 11 bases matching TRBD2. The J segment lost 7 bases and the V segment lost 6 bases, leaving 8 bases of the junction unmatched. In germline, CDR1 is MNHNS, CDR2 SASEGT. CDR3 length equals 15 residues.

This clone was found many times. This chain joins TRBV27 and TRBJ1-1; D is uncertain. The CDR3 contains 14 residues. V was shortened by 5 bases and J by 0 bases, with 10 bases between the two germline ends. CDR1 MNHEY and CDR2 SMNVEV come from the germline V gene (reference sequence). CDR3 in amino acids: CASSRGAVNTEAFF. CDR3 nucleotides: TGTGCCAGCAGTCGGGGAGCGGTGAACACTGAAGCTTTCTTT.

The chain recombines TRBV6-1 with TRBJ2-5, with 7 bases matching TRBD1. The J call may be mistaken, given a closer DNA end match to TRBJ2-7. This CDR3 is built from 14 residues. Germline lookup yields CDR1 MNHNS and CDR2 SASEGT. As DNA, the CDR3 is TGTGCCAGCAGTGAGACAGGACAGGTCCACGAGCAGTACTTC. Amino acids: CASSETGQVHEQYF.

This sequence joins TRBV5-1 and TRBJ1-4; 7 bases align to TRBD1. Germline values: CDR1 SGHRS, CDR2 YFSETQ. The CDR3 has 16 amino acids. J gave up 1 base and V 2 bases, and 5 bases lay outside the gene matches. The chain's CDR3 is CASSFSSGGTNEKLFF. In DNA form, the CDR3 reads TGCGCCAGCAGCTTTTCCTCAGGGGGAACTAATGAAAAACTGTTTTTT.